This entry describes one TCR beta chain. Its specificity is not known. The data were taken from a study of shared clonotypes between healthy human individuals. The study's findings and limits: Clonotype sharing across several donors was observed for 4% to 5.5% of naive CD4 clonotypes.

This CDR3 has 13 residues. Germline lookup yields CDR1 MDHEN and CDR2 SYDVKM. V shed 4 bases and J 11 bases; nucleotides not matched to a gene: 10. Running of the assay took place at deep level. The protocol was immunoSEQ multiplex PCR, while the TCRdb copy is restricted to in-frame clones and leaves out a portion. This sample has 2 million to 2.5 million clones; approximately 96% occur once, and the top ten carry roughly 0.13%. Every one of the donors was a Caucasian adult that lived in Nashville, Tennessee. This sequence joins TRBV28 and TRBJ1-1, with TRBD1 matching over 7 bases. The material sequenced was naive CD4+ T cells sorted from blood. As to subset: CD45RA+ positively selected. This TCR was sampled from a man aged 18 to 29 in good health. The CDR3 DNA reads TGTGCCAGCAGTTCCATGGCAGGGGGGATGGCTTTCTTT. Translated: CASSSMAGGMAFF. Full variable domain (remainder filled in from reference TRBV28 and TRBJ1-1): DVKVTQSSRYLVKRTGEKVFLECVQDMDHENMFWYRQDPGLGLRLIYFSYDVKMKEKGDIPEGYSVSREKKERFSLILESASTNQTSMYLCASSSMAGGMAFFGQGTRLTVV.